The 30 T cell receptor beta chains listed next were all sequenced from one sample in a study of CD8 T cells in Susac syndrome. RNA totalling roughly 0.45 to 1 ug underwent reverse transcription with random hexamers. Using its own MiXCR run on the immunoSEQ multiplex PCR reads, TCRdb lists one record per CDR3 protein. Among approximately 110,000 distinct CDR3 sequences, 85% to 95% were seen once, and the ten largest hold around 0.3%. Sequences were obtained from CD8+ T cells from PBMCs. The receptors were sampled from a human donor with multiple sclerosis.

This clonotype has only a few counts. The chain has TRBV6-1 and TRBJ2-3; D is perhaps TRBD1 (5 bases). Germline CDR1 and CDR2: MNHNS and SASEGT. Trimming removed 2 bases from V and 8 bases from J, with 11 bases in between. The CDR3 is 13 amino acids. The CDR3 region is CASSEIGAPTQYF. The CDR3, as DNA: TGTGCCAGCAGTGAAATAGGGGCTCCTACGCAGTATTTT.

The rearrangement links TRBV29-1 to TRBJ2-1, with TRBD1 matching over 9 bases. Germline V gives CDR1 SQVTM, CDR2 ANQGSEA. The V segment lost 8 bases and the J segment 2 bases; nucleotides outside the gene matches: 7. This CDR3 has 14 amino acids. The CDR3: CSSQGQGAYNEQFF. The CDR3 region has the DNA TGCAGCTCTCAGGGACAGGGTGCCTACAATGAGCAGTTCTTC.

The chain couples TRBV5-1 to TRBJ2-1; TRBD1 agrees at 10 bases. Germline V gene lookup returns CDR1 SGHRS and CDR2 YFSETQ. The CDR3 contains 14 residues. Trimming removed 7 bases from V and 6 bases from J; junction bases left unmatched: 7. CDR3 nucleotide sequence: TGCGCCAGCTATCCGTGGGACAGGGGCAATGAGCAGTTCTTC. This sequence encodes CASYPWDRGNEQFF.

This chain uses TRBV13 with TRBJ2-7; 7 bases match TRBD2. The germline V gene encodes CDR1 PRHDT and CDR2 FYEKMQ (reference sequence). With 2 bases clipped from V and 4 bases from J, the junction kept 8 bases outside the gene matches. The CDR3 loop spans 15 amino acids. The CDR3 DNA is TGTGCCAGCAGCTTACGTGGGGCGGGGGTGTACGAGCAGTACTTC. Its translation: CASSLRGAGVYEQYF.

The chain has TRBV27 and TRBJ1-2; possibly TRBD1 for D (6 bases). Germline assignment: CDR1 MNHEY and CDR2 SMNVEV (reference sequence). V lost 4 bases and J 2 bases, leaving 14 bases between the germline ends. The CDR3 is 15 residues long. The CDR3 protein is CASSSPQGGNYGYTF. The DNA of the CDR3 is TGTGCCAGCAGTTCCCCACAGGGTGGGAACTATGGCTACACCTTC.

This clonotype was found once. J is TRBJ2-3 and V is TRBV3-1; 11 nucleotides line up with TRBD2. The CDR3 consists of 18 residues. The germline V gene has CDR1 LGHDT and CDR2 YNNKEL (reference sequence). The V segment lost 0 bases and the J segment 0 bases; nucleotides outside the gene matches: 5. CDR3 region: CASSQDPGTSGSTDTQYF. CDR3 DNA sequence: TGTGCCAGCAGCCAAGACCCCGGGACTAGCGGTAGCACAGATACGCAGTATTTT.

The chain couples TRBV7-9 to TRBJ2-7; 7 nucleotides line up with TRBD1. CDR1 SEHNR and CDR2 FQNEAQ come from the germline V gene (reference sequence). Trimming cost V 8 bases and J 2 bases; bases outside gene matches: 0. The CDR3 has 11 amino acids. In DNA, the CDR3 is TGTGCCAGCGGGACAGCCTACGAGCAGTACGTC. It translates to CASGTAYEQYV.

CDR3 sequence (DNA): TGCGCCAGCAGCCCAATGACAGGTTCTCACTATGGCTACACCTTC. This encodes CASSPMTGSHYGYTF. This rearrangement joins TRBV4-1 to TRBJ1-2, with D maybe TRBD1 (6 bases). This CDR3 contains 15 residues. V was pared by 4 bases and J by 3 bases, with 15 bases between. Germline V CDR1 and CDR2: MGHRA, YSYEKL.

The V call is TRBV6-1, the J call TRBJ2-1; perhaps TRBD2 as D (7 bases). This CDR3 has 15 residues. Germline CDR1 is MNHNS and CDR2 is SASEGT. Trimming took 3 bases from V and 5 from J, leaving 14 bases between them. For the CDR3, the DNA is TGTGCCAGCAGTGACTTCCGGGGGGCAAACAATGAGCAGTTCTTC. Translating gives CASSDFRGANNEQFF.

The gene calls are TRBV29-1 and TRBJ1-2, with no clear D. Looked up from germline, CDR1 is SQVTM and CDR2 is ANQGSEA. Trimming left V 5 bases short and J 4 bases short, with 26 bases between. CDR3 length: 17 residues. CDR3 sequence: CSVKPPAQPGHTYGYTF. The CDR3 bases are TGCAGCGTTAAGCCCCCCGCACAGCCAGGCCACACCTATGGCTACACCTTC.

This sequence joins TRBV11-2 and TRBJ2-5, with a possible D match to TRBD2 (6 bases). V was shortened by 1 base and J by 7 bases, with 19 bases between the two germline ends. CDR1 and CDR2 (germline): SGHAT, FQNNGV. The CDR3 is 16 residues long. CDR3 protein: CASSLGASEVLGTQYF. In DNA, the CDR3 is TGTGCCAGCAGCTTAGGGGCTAGCGAAGTCCTGGGGACCCAGTACTTC.

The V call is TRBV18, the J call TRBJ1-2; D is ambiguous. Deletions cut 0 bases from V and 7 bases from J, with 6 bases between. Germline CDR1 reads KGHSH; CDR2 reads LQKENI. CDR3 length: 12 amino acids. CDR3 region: CASSPPGVGYTF. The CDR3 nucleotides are TGTGCCAGCTCACCACCTGGGGTTGGCTACACCTTC. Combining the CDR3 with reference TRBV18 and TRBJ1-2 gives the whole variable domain NAGVMQNPRHLVRRRGQEARLRCSPMKGHSHVYWYRQLPEEGLKFMVYLQKENIIDESGMPKERFSAEFPKEGPSILRIQQVVRGDSAAYFCASSPPGVGYTFGSGTRLTVV.

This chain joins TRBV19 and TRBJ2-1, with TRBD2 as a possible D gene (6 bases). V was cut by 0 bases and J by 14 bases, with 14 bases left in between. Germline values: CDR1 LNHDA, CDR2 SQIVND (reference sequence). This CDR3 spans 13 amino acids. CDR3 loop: CASSIDPGRVKFF. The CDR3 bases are TGTGCCAGTAGTATAGATCCCGGGAGAGTGAAGTTCTTC.

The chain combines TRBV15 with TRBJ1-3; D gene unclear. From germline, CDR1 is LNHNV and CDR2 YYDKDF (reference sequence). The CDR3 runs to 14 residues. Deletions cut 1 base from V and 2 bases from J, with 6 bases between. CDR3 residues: CATSRGGAGNTIYF. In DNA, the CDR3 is TGTGCCACCAGCAGAGGGGGAGCTGGAAACACCATATATTTT.

The CDR3 protein is CASSPPRSDNYGYTF. CDR3 nucleotides: TGTGCCAGCTCACCACCGAGGTCGGATAACTATGGCTACACCTTC. The chain has TRBV18 and TRBJ1-2; D is uncertain. The germline CDR1 and CDR2 sequences are KGHSH and LQKENI. CDR3 length: 15 residues. V was trimmed by 0 bases and J by 1 base, leaving 9 bases between them.

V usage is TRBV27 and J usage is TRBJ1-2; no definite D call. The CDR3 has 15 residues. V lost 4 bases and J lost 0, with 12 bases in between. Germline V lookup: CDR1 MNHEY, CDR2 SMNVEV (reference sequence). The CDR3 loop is CASSSSAGSNYGYTF. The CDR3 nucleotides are TGTGCCAGCAGTTCCTCGGCGGGATCTAACTATGGCTACACCTTC.

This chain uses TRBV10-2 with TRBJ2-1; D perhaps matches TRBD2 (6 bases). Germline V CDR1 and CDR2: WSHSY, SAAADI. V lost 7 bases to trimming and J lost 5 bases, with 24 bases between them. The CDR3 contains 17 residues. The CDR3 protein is CASTRSSSGRSHNEQFF. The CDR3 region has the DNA TGCGCCAGCACCAGGTCGTCTAGTGGGAGGTCCCACAATGAGCAGTTCTTC.

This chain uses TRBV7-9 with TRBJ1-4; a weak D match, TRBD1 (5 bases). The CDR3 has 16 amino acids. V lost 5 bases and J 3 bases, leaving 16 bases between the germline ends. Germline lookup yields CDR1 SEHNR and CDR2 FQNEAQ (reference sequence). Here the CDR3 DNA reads TGTGCCAGCAGCCCTCCGGGGGGGTCACCTAATGAAAAACTGTTTTTT. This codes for CASSPPGGSPNEKLFF.

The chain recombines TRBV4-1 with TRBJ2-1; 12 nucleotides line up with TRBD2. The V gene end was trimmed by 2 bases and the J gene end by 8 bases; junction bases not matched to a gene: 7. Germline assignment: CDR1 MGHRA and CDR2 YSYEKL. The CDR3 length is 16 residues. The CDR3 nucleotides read TGCGCCAGCAGCCAACCTCTAGCGGGGGGGCTCGATGAGCAGTTCTTC. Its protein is CASSQPLAGGLDEQFF.

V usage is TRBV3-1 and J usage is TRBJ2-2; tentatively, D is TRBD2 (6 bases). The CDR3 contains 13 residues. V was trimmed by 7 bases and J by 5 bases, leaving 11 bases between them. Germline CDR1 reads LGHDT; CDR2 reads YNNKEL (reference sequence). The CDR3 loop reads CASMNAGTGELFF. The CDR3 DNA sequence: TGTGCCAGCATGAACGCGGGGACCGGGGAGCTGTTTTTT.

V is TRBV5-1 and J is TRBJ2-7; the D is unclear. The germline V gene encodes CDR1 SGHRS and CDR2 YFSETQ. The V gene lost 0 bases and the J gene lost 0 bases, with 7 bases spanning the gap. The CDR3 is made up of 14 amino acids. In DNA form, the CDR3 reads TGCGCCAGCAGCTTGGGGCGGTACTCCTACGAGCAGTACTTC. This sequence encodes CASSLGRYSYEQYF.

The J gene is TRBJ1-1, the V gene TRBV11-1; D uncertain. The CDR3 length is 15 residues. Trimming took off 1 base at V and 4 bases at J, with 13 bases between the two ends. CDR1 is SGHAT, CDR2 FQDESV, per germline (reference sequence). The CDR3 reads CASSLVPRGSTEAFF. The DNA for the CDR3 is TGTGCCAGCAGCTTAGTTCCACGTGGAAGCACTGAAGCTTTCTTT.

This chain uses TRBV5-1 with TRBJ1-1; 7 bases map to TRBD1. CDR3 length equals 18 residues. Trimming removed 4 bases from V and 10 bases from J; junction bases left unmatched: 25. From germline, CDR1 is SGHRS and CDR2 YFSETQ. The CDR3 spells CASSRTQGDQLGEFGAFF. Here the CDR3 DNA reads TGCGCCAGCAGCCGGACTCAGGGGGATCAGTTGGGGGAGTTCGGAGCTTTCTTT.

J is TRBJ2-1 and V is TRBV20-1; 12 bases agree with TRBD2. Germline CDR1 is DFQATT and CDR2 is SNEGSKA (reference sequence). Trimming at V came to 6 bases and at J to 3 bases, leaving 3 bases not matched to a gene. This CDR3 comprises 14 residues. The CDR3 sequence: CSAQTSGSYNEQFF. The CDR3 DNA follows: TGCAGTGCGCAGACTAGCGGGAGCTACAATGAGCAGTTCTTC.

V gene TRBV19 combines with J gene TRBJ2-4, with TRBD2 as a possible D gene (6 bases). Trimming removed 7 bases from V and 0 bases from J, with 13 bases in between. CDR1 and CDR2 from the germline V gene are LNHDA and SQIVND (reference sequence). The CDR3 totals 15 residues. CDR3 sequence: CASKVGGLAKNIQYF. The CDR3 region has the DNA TGTGCCAGTAAGGTTGGGGGACTAGCCAAAAACATTCAGTACTTC.

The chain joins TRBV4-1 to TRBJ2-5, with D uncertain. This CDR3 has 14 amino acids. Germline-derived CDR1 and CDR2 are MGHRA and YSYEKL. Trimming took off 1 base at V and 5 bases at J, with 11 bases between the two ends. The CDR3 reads CASSQVGYAETQYF. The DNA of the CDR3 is TGCGCCAGCAGCCAAGTGGGGTACGCGGAGACCCAGTACTTC.

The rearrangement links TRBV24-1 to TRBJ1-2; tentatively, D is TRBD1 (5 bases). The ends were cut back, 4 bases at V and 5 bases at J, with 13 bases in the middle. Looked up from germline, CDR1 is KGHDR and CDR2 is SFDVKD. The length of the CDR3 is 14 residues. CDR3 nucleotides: TGTGCCACCAGTGAGGGTAGGGGCCCTTATGGCTACACCTTC. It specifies CATSEGRGPYGYTF.

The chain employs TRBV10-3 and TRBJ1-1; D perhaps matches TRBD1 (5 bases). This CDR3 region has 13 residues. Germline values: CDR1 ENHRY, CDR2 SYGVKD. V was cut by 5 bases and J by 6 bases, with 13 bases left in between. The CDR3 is CAISQGLPAEAFF. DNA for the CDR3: TGTGCCATCAGTCAGGGTTTGCCCGCTGAAGCTTTCTTT.

The CDR3 region is CASSPISGGADTQYF. CDR3 bases: TGTGCCAGCAGTCCCATTAGCGGGGGGGCAGATACGCAGTATTTT. This chain joins TRBV28 and TRBJ2-3, with 11 bases matching TRBD2. Trimming at V came to 5 bases and at J to 4 bases, leaving 5 bases not matched to a gene. Germline V lookup: CDR1 MDHEN, CDR2 SYDVKM. The CDR3 contains 15 residues. The full variable domain, with the rest looked up from reference TRBV28 and TRBJ2-3, is DVKVTQSSRYLVKRTGEKVFLECVQDMDHENMFWYRQDPGLGLRLIYFSYDVKMKEKGDIPEGYSVSREKKERFSLILESASTNQTSMYLCASSPISGGADTQYFGPGTRLTVL.

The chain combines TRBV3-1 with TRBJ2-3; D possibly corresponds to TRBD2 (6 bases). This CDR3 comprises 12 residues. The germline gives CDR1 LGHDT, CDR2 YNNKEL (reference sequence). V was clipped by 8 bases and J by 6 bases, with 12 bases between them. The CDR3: CASSTSSDTQYF. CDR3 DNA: TGTGCCAGCTCGACTAGTTCGGATACGCAGTATTTT.